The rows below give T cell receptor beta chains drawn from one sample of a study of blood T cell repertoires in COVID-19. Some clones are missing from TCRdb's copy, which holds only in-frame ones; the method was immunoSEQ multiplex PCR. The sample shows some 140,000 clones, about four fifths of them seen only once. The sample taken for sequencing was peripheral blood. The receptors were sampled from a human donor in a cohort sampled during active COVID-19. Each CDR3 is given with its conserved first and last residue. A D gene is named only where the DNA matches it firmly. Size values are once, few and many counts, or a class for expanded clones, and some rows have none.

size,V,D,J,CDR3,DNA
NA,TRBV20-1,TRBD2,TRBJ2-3,CSASIAGGRDTQYF,TGCAGTGCTAGTATAGCGGGGGGCCGAGATACGCAGTATTTT
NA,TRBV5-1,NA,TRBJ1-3,CASSLGPVNSGNTIYF,TGCGCCAGCAGCTTGGGCCCAGTGAACTCTGGAAACACCATATATTTT
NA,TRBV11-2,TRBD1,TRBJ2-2,CASSEGALRGTGELFF,TGTGCCAGCTCTGAGGGGGCTCTCAGGGGCACCGGGGAGCTGTTTTTT
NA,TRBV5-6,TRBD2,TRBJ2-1,CASRQSGGAANEQFF,TGTGCCAGCAGACAAAGCGGGGGGGCCGCGAATGAGCAGTTCTTC
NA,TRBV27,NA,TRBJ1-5,CASSFGAGDQPQHF,TGTGCCAGCAGTTTTGGGGCGGGGGATCAGCCCCAGCATTTT
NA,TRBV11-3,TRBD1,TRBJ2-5,CASSIGTEETQYF,TGTGCCAGCAGCATCGGGACAGAAGAGACCCAGTACTTC
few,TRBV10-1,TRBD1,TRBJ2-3,CASSEGTGGRTDTQYF,TGCGCCAGCAGTGAAGGGACAGGGGGTCGCACAGATACGCAGTATTTT
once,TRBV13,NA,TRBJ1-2,CASSLNQWGENYGYTF,TGTGCCAGCAGCTTGAATCAGTGGGGAGAAAACTATGGCTACACCTTC
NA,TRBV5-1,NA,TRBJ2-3,CASSPGQFTDTQYF,TGCGCCAGCAGCCCTGGACAGTTCACAGATACGCAGTATTTT
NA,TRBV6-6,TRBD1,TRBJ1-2,CASNNRGESYGYTF,TGTGCCAGCAACAACAGGGGCGAAAGCTATGGCTACACCTTC
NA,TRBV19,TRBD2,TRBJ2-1,CASSIRAGGLNEQFF,TGTGCCAGTAGTATCCGAGCGGGGGGGCTGAATGAGCAGTTCTTC
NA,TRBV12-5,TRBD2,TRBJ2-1,CASGLVASGGDYNEQFF,TGTGCTAGTGGTTTGGTAGCTAGCGGGGGGGACTACAATGAGCAGTTCTTC
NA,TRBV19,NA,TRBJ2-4,CASSIDGNIQYF,TGTGCCAGTAGTATAGACGGAAACATTCAGTACTTC
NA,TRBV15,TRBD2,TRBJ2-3,CATNPGTSGGAGDTQYF,TGTGCCACCAACCCCGGGACTAGCGGGGGGGCCGGAGATACGCAGTATTTT
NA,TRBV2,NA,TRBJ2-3,CASSVAETSTDTQYF,TGTGCCAGCAGTGTTGCAGAGACTAGCACAGATACGCAGTATTTT
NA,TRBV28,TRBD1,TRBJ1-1,CASSPRTGEYTEAFF,TGTGCCAGCAGTCCAAGGACAGGGGAATACACTGAAGCTTTCTTT
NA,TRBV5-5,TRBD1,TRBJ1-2,CASSLEGGENYGYTF,TGTGCCAGCAGCTTGGAAGGGGGCGAAAACTATGGCTACACCTTC
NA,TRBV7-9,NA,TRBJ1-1,CASSLGTQATEAFF,TGTGCCAGCAGCTTAGGGACACAAGCCACTGAAGCTTTCTTT
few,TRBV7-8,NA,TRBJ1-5,CASSLASSDQPQHF,TGTGCCAGCAGCTTAGCAAGTAGTGATCAGCCCCAGCATTTT
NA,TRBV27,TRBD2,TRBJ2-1,CASSRTSGGSEQFF,TGTGCCAGCAGTCGGACTAGCGGGGGCAGTGAGCAGTTCTTC
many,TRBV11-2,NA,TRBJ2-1,CASSLAGNRNEQFF,TGTGCCAGCAGCTTAGCAGGGAACCGCAATGAGCAGTTCTTC
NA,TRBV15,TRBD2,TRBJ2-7,CATSRTSGGGSSYEQYF,TGTGCCACCAGCAGAACTAGCGGGGGGGGAAGCTCCTACGAGCAGTACTTC
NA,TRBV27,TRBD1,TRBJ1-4,CASSFGTANEKLFF,TGTGCCAGCAGTTTCGGGACAGCTAATGAAAAACTGTTTTTT